Reported below is one TCR beta chain. Its antigen is currently unknown. Trimming removed 5 bases from V and 0 bases from J, with 16 bases in between. CDR1 SGHAT and CDR2 FQNNGV come from the germline V gene. The CDR3 covers 16 residues. The data belong to a study of OX40 agonist ivuxolimab in advanced cancers. Whole-study results and caveats: The study observed clonal expansion of CD4+ and CD8+ blood T cells by week 6 at 0.1 to 3.0 mg/kg. The average count of expanded clones was higher among CD8+ T cells than among CD4+.

Only in-frame clones appear in the TCRdb table, and some are missing; sequencing was by immunoSEQ multiplex PCR. Of tens of thousands of clones listed, approximately 84% are singletons. J is TRBJ1-1 and V is TRBV11-2, with a possible D match to TRBD1 (6 bases). The sample consisted of CD4+ or CD8+ T cells sorted from blood, taken in a trial of the OX40 agonist ivuxolimab. The sequence was collected from an adult with an advanced solid tumor such as melanoma, head and neck, liver or kidney cancer. The CDR3 sequence: CASSPSWGQLNTEAFF. CDR3 nucleotide sequence: TGTGCCAGCAGCCCTAGCTGGGGACAACTGAACACTGAAGCTTTCTTT.